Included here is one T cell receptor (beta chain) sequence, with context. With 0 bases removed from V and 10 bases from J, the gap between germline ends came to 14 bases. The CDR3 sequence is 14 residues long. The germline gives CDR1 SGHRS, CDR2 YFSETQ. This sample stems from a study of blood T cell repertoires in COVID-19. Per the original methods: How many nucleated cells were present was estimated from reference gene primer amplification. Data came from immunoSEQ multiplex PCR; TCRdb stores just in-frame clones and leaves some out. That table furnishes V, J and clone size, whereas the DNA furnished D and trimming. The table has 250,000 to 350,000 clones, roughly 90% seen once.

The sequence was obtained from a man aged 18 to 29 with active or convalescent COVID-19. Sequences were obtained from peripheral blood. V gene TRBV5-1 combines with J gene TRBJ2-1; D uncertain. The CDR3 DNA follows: TGCGCCAGCAGCTTGGCTGTGCCACCAAGCGAGCAGTTCTTC. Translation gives CASSLAVPPSEQFF.